This T cell receptor (beta chain) was identified in a study of blood T cell repertoires in COVID-19. V lost 6 bases, J lost 4 bases, and 7 bases lay in between. The CDR3 length is 12 residues. Germline assignment: CDR1 SEHNR and CDR2 FQNEAQ (reference sequence). Study processing details: Counts of nucleated cells, estimated from reference gene primer amplification, were obtained. Sequencing was performed with immunoSEQ multiplex PCR; in TCRdb, only in-frame clones are kept and a portion is missing. For V, J and clone size, that table is used; D and trimming come from the DNA. The table records roughly 220,000 clones, roughly 89% of them present only once.

The chain has TRBV7-9 and TRBJ1-3; D gene ambiguous. The clonotype originates from a man aged 25 to 45 who had recovered from COVID-19. The sequenced sample was peripheral blood. CDR3 loop: CASRATGNTIYF. The DNA for the CDR3 is TGTGCCAGCAGAGCGACGGGAAACACCATATATTTT.